This T cell receptor beta chain was obtained from a study of identical twins. TCRdb used MiXCR to reprocess the 5' RACE reads, holding one entry per CDR3 protein. The sample lists 500,000 to 550,000 distinct CDR3 sequences, roughly a fifth occurring once. The CDR3 extends over 15 amino acids. V shed 5 bases and J 4 bases; nucleotides not matched to a gene: 13. Germline CDR1 is SQVTM and CDR2 is ANQGSEA. This clonotype was seen more than once but under ten times. Its antigen is still unknown. Study-level findings and limits: Analyses based on zero insertions could be partly confounded by invariant MAIT and iNKT cells. Twins shared out-of-frame alpha sequences with excess low generation probability.

The sample was also reused in another study, on T cells expressing NK-cell markers.

The TCR was taken from a woman aged 18 to 35 in good health. Sequencing was performed on CD4+ T cells sorted from blood. The rearrangement joins TRBV29-1 to TRBJ2-5, with TRBD2 matching over 7 bases. The CDR3: CSVLAGLAEIETQYF. In nucleotides, the CDR3 is TGCAGCGTTCTCGCGGGGCTAGCGGAAATAGAGACCCAGTACTTC.